The 5 T cell receptor beta chains reported below all come from one sample, sequenced in a study of neoadjuvant anti-PD-1 for oral cavity cancer. Generated by immunoSEQ multiplex PCR, the TCRdb table keeps only in-frame clones and is missing some. The data contain more than 10,000 clones, roughly 69% of them singletons. The sequencing here drew on PBMCs, taken before nivolumab (anti-PD-1) treatment. All receptors derive from a person aged 35-79 years with oral cavity squamous cell carcinoma.

The chain joins TRBV27 to TRBJ1-5; D remains ambiguous. Germline V gene data show CDR1 as MNHEY and CDR2 as SMNVEV (reference sequence). The CDR3 totals 15 residues. The V and J ends lost 3 bases and 0 bases respectively, with 9 bases between them. Here the CDR3 DNA reads TGTGCCAGCAGTTTTTCCCACCATAGCAATCAGCCCCAGCATTTT. It codes for CASSFSHHSNQPQHF.

The chain is built from TRBV25-1 and TRBJ1-2; D might be TRBD1 (6 bases). The ends were cut back, 1 base at V and 6 bases at J, with 21 bases in the middle. There are 17 residues in the CDR3. In germline, CDR1 is MGHDK, CDR2 SYGVNS. CDR3 DNA: TGTGCCAGCAGTGAATTGGGCAGGGGACCCAGTGGGGATGGCTACACCTTC. Encoded protein: CASSELGRGPSGDGYTF.

This clone was seen just once. The chain is built from TRBV5-6 and TRBJ2-3; 13 bases are shared with TRBD2. Germline V CDR1 and CDR2: SGHDT, YYEEEE. Unmatched junction bases numbered 7, after V lost 3 bases and J lost 0 bases. The CDR3 has 18 amino acids. CDR3 nucleotide sequence: TGTGCCAGCAGCTCCGGCGGGACTAGCGGGGACAGCACAGATACGCAGTATTTT. This translates into CASSSGGTSGDSTDTQYF. Variable domain in full (rest from reference TRBV5-6 and TRBJ2-3): DAGVTQSPTHLIKTRGQQVTLRCSPKSGHDTVSWYQQALGQGPQFIFQYYEEEERQRGNFPDRFSGHQFPNYSSELNVNALLLGDSALYLCASSSGGTSGDSTDTQYFGPGTRLTVL.

The chain combines TRBV6-5 with TRBJ1-5; D is possibly TRBD1 (6 bases). The CDR3 loop spans 16 amino acids. Per the germline V gene, CDR1 is MNHEY and CDR2 is SVGAGI. Trimming pared 2 bases from V and 2 bases from J, leaving 13 bases between. CDR3 sequence (DNA): TGTGCCAGCAGTTACGGGGGGCAGAGGGGCAATCAGCCCCAGCATTTT. Its protein is CASSYGGQRGNQPQHF.

This clone was observed a single time. This CDR3 reads CAWSGATPPAPLHF. In DNA, the CDR3 is TGTGCCTGGAGTGGGGCGACTCCACCGGCACCCCTCCACTTT. The genes are TRBV30 and TRBJ1-6; D gene uncertain. The germline V and J ends were trimmed by 1 base and 11 bases, with 15 bases remaining between them. Germline V gives CDR1 GTSNPN, CDR2 SVGIG (reference sequence). CDR3 length: 14 amino acids.